The T cell receptor (beta chain) under discussion was sequenced for a study of metastatic and nonmetastatic thyroid tumors. The CDR3 covers 15 residues. Germline V lookup: CDR1 SGHDT, CDR2 YYEEEE. V shed 0 bases and J shed 8 bases, with 12 bases lying between them. Patients had received no treatment of any kind before thyroid surgery. Study processing details: A classifier for distant metastasis in papillary thyroid cancer was constructed using CDR3 differences observed across clinicopathological groups. TCRdb re-called the PCR reads through MiXCR. What appears here as the V and J calls and clone size reflects TCRdb's work, not the paper's. The table includes about 5,400 clones, approximately 30% detected once.

This TCR was recovered from a female donor with papillary thyroid cancer or a benign thyroid nodule (not recorded which). Some clones in this sample may be carry-over from other donors' samples. Sequencing used adjacent normal tissue. The chain joins TRBV5-6 to TRBJ1-6; D is perhaps TRBD1 (6 bases). The CDR3 sequence is CASSLATGVDSPLHF. The DNA for the CDR3 is TGTGCCAGCAGCTTGGCGACAGGAGTCGATTCACCCCTCCACTTT.